The 14 T cell receptor beta chains below all came from one sample that was sequenced in a study of cytomegalovirus exposure and HLA in healthy donors. PCR involved 60 Vbeta and 13 Jbeta primers. Sequencing was performed with immunoSEQ multiplex PCR; in TCRdb, only in-frame clones are kept and a portion is missing. This listing includes more than 100,000 clones. Sequencing used PBMCs. All receptors derive from a woman aged 40 to 50 in good health and CMV-seronegative.

V gene TRBV10-3 combines with J gene TRBJ1-5; 10 bases match TRBD1. Unmatched junction bases numbered 3, after V lost 11 bases and J lost 5 bases. CDR1 and CDR2 from the germline V gene are ENHRY and SYGVKD. The CDR3 loop spans 12 amino acids. The CDR3 region is CAAGTGDQPQHF. CDR3 DNA sequence: TGTGCCGCCGGGACAGGGGATCAGCCCCAGCATTTT.

V usage is TRBV6-5 and J usage is TRBJ1-3, with D possibly being TRBD1 (6 bases). Germline V gene lookup returns CDR1 MNHEY and CDR2 SVGAGI. The CDR3 has 14 amino acids. Trimming cost V 6 bases and J 4 bases, with 13 bases left between them. As DNA, the CDR3 is TGTGCCAGCAGCAGTACAGGGTACGGAAACACCATATATTTT. Translating it yields CASSSTGYGNTIYF.

The V gene is TRBV6-5, the J gene TRBJ2-7; tentative D call: TRBD1 (6 bases). The CDR3 consists of 12 residues. CDR1 is MNHEY, CDR2 SVGAGI, per germline. Deletions cut 10 bases from V and 2 bases from J, with 12 bases between. In nucleotides, the CDR3 is TGTGCCACGTACAGGGTTCCCTACGAGCAGTACTTC. Encoded protein: CATYRVPYEQYF.

This chain connects TRBV7-2 to TRBJ1-1; D not resolved. This CDR3 is 13 amino acids long. With 1 base removed from V and 7 bases from J, the gap between germline ends came to 10 bases. Germline CDR1 is SGHTA and CDR2 is FQGNSA. CDR3 sequence reads: CASSLDELVEAFF. CDR3 nucleotides: TGTGCCAGCAGCTTAGATGAGTTAGTTGAAGCTTTCTTT.

This sequence joins TRBV7-2 and TRBJ2-5; unclear D gene. Looked up from germline, CDR1 is SGHTA and CDR2 is FQGNSA. The length of the CDR3 is 11 residues. V gave up 5 bases and J gave up 4 bases, with 5 bases separating them. Here the CDR3 reads CASSQIETQYF. Written as DNA, the CDR3 is TGTGCCAGCAGCCAGATAGAGACCCAGTACTTC.

The chain carries TRBV11-2 and TRBJ2-1; 7 bases agree with TRBD2. V dropped 5 bases and J dropped 3; count of bases not matched to a gene: 4. Germline V gives CDR1 SGHAT, CDR2 FQNNGV. CDR3 length: 14 amino acids. CDR3 DNA sequence: TGTGCCAGCAGCCGGGACTACTACTACAATGAGCAGTTCTTC. It yields the protein CASSRDYYYNEQFF.

The chain couples TRBV5-1 to TRBJ2-7, with a weak D call TRBD1 (6 bases). The V and J ends lost 3 bases and 0 bases respectively, with 16 bases between them. In germline, CDR1 is SGHRS, CDR2 YFSETQ. The CDR3 has 16 residues. CDR3 in amino acids: CASSSGRQVLSYEQYF. The CDR3 nucleotides read TGCGCCAGCAGCTCGGGACGACAGGTCCTCTCCTACGAGCAGTACTTC.

This sequence joins TRBV6-5 and TRBJ2-1; D call uncertain. V was clipped by 4 bases and J by 2 bases, with 9 bases between them. Germline V lookup: CDR1 MNHEY, CDR2 SVGAGI. This CDR3 comprises 14 residues. The CDR3 DNA is TGTGCCAGCAGTTCCCTAGGAACCTACAATGAGCAGTTCTTC. Amino acid sequence: CASSSLGTYNEQFF.

The chain links TRBV6-6 to TRBJ1-5; no definite D call. This CDR3 comprises 15 residues. The germline gives CDR1 MNHNY, CDR2 SVGAGI (reference sequence). With 3 bases removed from V and 1 base from J, the gap between germline ends came to 10 bases. CDR3 amino acids: CASSYREDSNQPQHF. The CDR3 DNA reads TGTGCCAGCAGTTATAGGGAGGACAGCAATCAGCCCCAGCATTTT.

The rearrangement links TRBV10-3 to TRBJ2-2; 13 bases fit TRBD2. The CDR3 contains 17 residues. The ends lost 7 bases at V and 5 bases at J; junction bases unmatched: 10. CDR1 and CDR2 (germline): ENHRY, SYGVKD. The CDR3 DNA sequence: TGTGCCATCACTCCGACTAGCGGGGGGTTCGGAACCGGGGAGCTGTTTTTT. Its translation is CAITPTSGGFGTGELFF.

The J gene is TRBJ2-7, the V gene TRBV2; D possibly corresponds to TRBD2 (7 bases). This CDR3 is 15 amino acids long. Germline-derived CDR1 and CDR2 are SNHLY and FYNNEI. Trimming pared 7 bases from V and 0 bases from J, leaving 16 bases between. Here the CDR3 reads CASMEGGGSSYEQYV. CDR3 in DNA: TGTGCCAGCATGGAAGGGGGGGGGAGCTCCTACGAGCAGTACGTC.

V is TRBV7-9 and J is TRBJ1-2; TRBD1 agrees at 10 bases. Germline values: CDR1 SEHNR, CDR2 FQNEAQ (reference sequence). The J segment lost 5 bases and the V segment lost 5 bases, leaving 5 bases of the junction unmatched. There are 14 residues in the CDR3. The CDR3 DNA is TGTGCCAGCAGCCCGGGACAGGGGACTTATGGCTACACCTTC. Translated: CASSPGQGTYGYTF. The complete variable domain, with remaining parts taken from reference TRBV7-9 and TRBJ1-2, reads DTGVSQNPRHKITKRGQNVTFRCDPISEHNRLYWYRQTLGQGPEFLTYFQNEAQLEKSRLLSDRFSAERPKGSFSTLEIQRTEQGDSAMYLCASSPGQGTYGYTFGSGTRLTVV.

V gene TRBV5-1 combines with J gene TRBJ2-3; D not resolved. This CDR3 spans 14 amino acids. Germline values: CDR1 SGHRS, CDR2 YFSETQ. Trimming removed 1 base at V and 4 bases at J, with 10 bases between. CDR3 bases: TGCGCCAGCAGCTTGTCGCAGGTAGCAGATACGCAGTATTTT. Protein: CASSLSQVADTQYF.

As concerns this clone: Other DNA sequences in the same sample also yield this CDR3. The chain couples TRBV7-3 to TRBJ2-5, with D perhaps TRBD1 (5 bases). This CDR3 is built from 13 residues. The V end lost 2 bases, the J end lost 5 bases, and 9 bases lay between the germline ends. Germline CDR1 SGHTA, CDR2 FQGTGA. CDR3 in amino acids: CASSLQGTETQYF. DNA of the CDR3: TGTGCCAGCAGCTTACAGGGTACGGAGACCCAGTACTTC.